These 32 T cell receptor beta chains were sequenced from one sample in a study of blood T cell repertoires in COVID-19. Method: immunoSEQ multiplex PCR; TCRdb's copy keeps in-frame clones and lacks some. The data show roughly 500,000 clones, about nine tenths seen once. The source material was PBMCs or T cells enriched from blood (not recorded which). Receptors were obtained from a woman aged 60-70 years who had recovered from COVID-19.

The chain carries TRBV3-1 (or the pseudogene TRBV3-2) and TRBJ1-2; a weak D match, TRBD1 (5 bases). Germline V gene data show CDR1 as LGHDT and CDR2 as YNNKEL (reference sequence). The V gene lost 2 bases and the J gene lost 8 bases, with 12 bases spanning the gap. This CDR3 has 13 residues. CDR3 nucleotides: TGTGCCAGCAGCCAATCGGCAGGGTACGGCTACACCTTC. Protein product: CASSQSAGYGYTF.

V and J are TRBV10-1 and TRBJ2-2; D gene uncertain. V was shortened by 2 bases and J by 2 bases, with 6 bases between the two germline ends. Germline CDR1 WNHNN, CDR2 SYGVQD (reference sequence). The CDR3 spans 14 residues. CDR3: CASSEPGNTGELFF. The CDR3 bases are TGCGCCAGCAGTGAGCCGGGTAACACCGGGGAGCTGTTTTTT.

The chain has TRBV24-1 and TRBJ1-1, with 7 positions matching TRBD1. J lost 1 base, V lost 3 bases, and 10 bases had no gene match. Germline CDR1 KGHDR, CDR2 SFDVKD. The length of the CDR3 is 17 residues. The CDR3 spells CATSDRQTGQKNTEAFF. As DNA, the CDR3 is TGTGCCACCAGTGATCGGCAGACGGGACAGAAGAACACTGAAGCTTTCTTT.

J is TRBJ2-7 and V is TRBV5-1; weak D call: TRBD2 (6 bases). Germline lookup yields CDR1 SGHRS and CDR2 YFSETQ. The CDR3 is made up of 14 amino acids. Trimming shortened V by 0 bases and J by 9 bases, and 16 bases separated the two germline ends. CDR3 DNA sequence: TGCGCCAGCAGCTTGGATGCGGGGCAGGCGCGGCAGTACGTC. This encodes CASSLDAGQARQYV.

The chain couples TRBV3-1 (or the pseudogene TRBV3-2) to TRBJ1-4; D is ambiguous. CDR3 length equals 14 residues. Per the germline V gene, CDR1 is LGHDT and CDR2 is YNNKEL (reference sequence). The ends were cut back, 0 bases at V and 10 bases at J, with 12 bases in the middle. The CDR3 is CASSQDREVGKLFF. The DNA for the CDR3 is TGTGCCAGCAGCCAAGATCGGGAAGTTGGAAAACTGTTTTTT.

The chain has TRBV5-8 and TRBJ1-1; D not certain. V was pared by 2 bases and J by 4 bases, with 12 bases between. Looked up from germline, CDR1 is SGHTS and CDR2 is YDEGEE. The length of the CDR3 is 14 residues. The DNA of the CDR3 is TGTGCCAGCAGCTTTGATGATCGGAGCACTGAAGCTTTCTTT. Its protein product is CASSFDDRSTEAFF.

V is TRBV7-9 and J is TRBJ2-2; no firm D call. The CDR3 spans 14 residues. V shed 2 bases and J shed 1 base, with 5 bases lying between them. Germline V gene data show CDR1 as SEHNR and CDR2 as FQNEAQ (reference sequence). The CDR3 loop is CASSLRQNTGELFF. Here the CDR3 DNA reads TGTGCCAGCAGCTTAAGACAGAACACCGGGGAGCTGTTTTTT.

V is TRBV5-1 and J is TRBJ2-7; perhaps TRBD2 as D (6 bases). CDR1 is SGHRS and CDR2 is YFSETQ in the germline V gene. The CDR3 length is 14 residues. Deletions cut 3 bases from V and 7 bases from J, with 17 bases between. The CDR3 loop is CASSSGFSGGEQYF. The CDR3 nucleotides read TGCGCCAGCAGCTCAGGTTTCTCCGGAGGGGAGCAGTACTTC.

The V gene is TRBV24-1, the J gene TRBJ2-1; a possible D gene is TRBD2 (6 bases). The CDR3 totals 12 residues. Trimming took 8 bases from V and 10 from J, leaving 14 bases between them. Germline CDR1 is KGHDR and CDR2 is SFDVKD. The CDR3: CATTSEGYEQFF. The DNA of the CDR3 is TGTGCCACCACTAGCGAGGGGTACGAGCAGTTCTTC.

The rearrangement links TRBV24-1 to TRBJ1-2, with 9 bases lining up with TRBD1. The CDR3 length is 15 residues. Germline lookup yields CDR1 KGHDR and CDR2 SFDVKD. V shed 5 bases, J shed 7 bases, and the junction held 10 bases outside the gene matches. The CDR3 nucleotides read TGTGCCACCAGTGCTCTACCGGGACAGGGTAGTGGCTACACCTTC. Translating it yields CATSALPGQGSGYTF.

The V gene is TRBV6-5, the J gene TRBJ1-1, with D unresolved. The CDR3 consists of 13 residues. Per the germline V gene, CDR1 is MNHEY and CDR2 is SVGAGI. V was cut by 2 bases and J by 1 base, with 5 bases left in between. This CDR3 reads CASSYLRNTEAFF. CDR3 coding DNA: TGTGCCAGCAGTTACCTGCGGAACACTGAAGCTTTCTTT.

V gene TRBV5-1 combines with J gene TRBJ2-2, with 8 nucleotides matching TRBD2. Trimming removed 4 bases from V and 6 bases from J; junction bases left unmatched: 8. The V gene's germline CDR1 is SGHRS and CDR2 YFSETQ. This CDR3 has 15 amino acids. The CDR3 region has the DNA TGCGCCAGCAGCAGGAGCGGGGGCGCACCCGGGGAGCTGTTTTTT. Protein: CASSRSGGAPGELFF.

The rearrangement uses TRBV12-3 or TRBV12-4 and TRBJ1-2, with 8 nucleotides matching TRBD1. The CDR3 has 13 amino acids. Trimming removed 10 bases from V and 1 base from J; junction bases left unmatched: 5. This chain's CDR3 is CATRDRRNYGYTF. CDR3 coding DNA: TGTGCCACCCGGGACAGGCGTAACTATGGCTACACCTTC.

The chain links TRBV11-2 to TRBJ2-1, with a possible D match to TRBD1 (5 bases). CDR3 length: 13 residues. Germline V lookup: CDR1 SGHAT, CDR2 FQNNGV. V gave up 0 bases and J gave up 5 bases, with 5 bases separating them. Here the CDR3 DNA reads TGTGCCAGCAGCTTAGACAGGGACAATGAGCAGTTCTTC. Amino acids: CASSLDRDNEQFF.

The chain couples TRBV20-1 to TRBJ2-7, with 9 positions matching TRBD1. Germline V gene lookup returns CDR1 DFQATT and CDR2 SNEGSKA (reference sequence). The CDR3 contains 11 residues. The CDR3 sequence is CEDRGRYEQYF. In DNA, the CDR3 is TGCGAAGACAGGGGGAGGTACGAGCAGTACTTC.

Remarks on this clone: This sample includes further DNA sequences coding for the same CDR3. CDR3 region: CASSLDRATNEKLFF. In DNA form, the CDR3 reads TGTGCCAGCAGCCTGGACAGAGCAACTAATGAAAAACTGTTTTTT. This chain joins TRBV5-4 and TRBJ1-4; possible D gene TRBD1, 6 bases. CDR1 and CDR2 from the germline V gene are SGHNT and YYREEE (reference sequence). V dropped 4 bases and J dropped 0 bases, with 10 bases sitting between them. The CDR3 contains 15 residues.

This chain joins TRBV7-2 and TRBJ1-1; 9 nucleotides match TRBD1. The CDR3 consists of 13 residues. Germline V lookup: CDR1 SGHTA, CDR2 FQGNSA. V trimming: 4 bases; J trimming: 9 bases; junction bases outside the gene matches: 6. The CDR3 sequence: CASSSGGQGKAFF. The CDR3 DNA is TGTGCCAGCAGCTCAGGGGGACAGGGAAAAGCTTTCTTT.

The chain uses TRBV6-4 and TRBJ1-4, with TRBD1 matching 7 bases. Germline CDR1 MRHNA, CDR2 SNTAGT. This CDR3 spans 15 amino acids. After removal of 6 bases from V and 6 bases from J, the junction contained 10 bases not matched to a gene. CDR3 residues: CASRHLRQGDEKLFF. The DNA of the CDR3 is TGTGCCAGCAGGCACCTCAGACAGGGAGATGAAAAACTGTTTTTT.

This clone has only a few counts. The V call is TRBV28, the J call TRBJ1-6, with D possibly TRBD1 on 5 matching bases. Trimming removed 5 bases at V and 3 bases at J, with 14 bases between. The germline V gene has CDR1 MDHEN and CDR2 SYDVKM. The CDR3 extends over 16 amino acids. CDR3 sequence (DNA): TGTGCCAGCAGTCGATTTGGGGCAGACTATAATTCACCCCTCCACTTT. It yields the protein CASSRFGADYNSPLHF. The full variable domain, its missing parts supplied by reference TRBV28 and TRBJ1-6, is DVKVTQSSRYLVKRTGEKVFLECVQDMDHENMFWYRQDPGLGLRLIYFSYDVKMKEKGDIPEGYSVSREKKERFSLILESASTNQTSMYLCASSRFGADYNSPLHFGNGTRLTVT.

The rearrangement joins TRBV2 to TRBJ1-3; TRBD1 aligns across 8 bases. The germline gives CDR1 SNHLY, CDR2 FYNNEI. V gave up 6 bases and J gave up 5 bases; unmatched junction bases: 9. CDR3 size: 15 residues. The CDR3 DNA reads TGTGCCAGCAGACCCCAGACAGGGGATAGAAACACCATATATTTT. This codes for CASRPQTGDRNTIYF. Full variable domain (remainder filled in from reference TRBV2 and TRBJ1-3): EPEVTQTPSHQVTQMGQEVILRCVPISNHLYFYWYRQILGQKVEFLVSFYNNEISEKSEIFDDQFSVERPDGSNFTLKIRSTKLEDSAMYFCASRPQTGDRNTIYFGEGSWLTVV.

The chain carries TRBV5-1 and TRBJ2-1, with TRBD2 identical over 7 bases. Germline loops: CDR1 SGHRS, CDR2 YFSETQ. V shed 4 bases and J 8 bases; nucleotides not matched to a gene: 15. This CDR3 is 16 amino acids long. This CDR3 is CASSPWGGDLLDEQFF. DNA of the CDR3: TGCGCCAGCAGCCCCTGGGGGGGGGACCTTTTGGATGAGCAGTTCTTC.

The CDR3 coding sequence is TGTGCCTGGTTTCGTAACACGGGCTATGGCTACACCTTC. It is translated as CAWFRNTGYGYTF. The chain links TRBV30 to TRBJ1-2; the D is unclear. The CDR3 runs to 13 residues. V lost 5 bases and J 4 bases, leaving 14 bases between the germline ends. Germline V gene data show CDR1 as GTSNPN and CDR2 as SVGIG (reference sequence).

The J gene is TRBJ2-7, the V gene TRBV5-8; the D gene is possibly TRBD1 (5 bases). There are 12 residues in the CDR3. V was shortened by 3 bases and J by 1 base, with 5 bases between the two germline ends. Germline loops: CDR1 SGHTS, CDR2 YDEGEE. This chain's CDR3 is CASSSGSYEQYV. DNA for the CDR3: TGTGCCAGCAGCTCAGGGTCCTACGAGCAGTACGTC.

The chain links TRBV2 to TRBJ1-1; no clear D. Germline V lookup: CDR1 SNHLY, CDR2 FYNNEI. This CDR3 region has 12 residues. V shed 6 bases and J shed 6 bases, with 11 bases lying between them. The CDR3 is CASRRAGAEAFF. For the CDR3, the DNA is TGTGCCAGCAGGCGGGCCGGGGCTGAAGCTTTCTTT. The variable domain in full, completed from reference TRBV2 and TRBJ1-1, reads EPEVTQTPSHQVTQMGQEVILRCVPISNHLYFYWYRQILGQKVEFLVSFYNNEISEKSEIFDDQFSVERPDGSNFTLKIRSTKLEDSAMYFCASRRAGAEAFFGQGTRLTVV.

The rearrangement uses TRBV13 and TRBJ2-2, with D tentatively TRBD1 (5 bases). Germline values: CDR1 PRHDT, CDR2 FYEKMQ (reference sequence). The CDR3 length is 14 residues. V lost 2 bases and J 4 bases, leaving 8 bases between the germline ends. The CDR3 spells CASSLRGFTGELFF. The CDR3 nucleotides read TGTGCCAGCAGCTTAAGGGGATTCACCGGGGAGCTGTTTTTT.

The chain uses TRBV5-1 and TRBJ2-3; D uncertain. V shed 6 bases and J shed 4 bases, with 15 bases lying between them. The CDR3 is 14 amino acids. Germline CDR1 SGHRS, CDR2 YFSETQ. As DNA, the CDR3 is TGCGCCAGCAATACACGCCCCGGAGCAGATACGCAGTATTTT. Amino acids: CASNTRPGADTQYF.

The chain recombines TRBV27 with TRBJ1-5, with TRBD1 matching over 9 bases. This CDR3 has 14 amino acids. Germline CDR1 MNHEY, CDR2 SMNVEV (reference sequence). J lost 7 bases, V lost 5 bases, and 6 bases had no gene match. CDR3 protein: CASSPGTGKQPQHF. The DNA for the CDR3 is TGTGCCAGCAGTCCTGGGACAGGGAAGCAGCCCCAGCATTTT.

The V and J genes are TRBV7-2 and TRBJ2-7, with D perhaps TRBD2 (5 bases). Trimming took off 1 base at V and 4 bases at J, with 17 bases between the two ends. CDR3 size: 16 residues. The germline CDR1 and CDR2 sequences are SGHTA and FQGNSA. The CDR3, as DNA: TGTGCCAGCAGCTTAGGCAGAGGGAGAGGCCTTTACGAGCAGTACGTC. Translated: CASSLGRGRGLYEQYV.

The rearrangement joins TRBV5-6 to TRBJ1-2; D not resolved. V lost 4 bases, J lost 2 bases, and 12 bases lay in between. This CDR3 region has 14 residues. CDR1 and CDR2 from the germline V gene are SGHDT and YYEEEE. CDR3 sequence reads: CASSPAGGNYGYTF. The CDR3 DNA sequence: TGTGCCAGCAGCCCGGCCGGAGGGAACTATGGCTACACCTTC.

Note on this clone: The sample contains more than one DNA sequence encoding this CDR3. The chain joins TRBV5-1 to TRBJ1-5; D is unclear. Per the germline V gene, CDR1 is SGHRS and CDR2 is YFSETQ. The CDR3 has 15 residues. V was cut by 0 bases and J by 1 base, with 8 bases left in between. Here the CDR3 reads CASSLVGGSNQPQHF. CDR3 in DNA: TGCGCCAGCAGCTTGGTAGGAGGAAGCAATCAGCCCCAGCATTTT.

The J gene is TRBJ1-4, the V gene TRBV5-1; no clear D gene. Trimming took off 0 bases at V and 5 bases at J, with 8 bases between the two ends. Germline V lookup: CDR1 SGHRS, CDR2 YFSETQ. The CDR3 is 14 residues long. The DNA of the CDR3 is TGCGCCAGCAGCTTGGAGCTGAGGAATGAAAAACTGTTTTTT. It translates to CASSLELRNEKLFF.

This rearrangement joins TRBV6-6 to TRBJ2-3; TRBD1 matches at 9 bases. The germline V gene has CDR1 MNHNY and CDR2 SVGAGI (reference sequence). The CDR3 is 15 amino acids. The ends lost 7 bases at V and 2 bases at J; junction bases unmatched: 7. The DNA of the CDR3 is TGTGCCAGCACCGACAGGGGGGAGGCCACAGATACGCAGTATTTT. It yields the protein CASTDRGEATDTQYF.